One and the same sample provided the 30 T cell receptor beta chains below, sequenced in a study of cytomegalovirus exposure and HLA in healthy donors (dated by TCRdb to 2016 to 2017). Libraries came from the immunoSEQ multiplex PCR assay. The multiplex PCR relied on a mix of 60 forward primers for TCR Vbeta segments and 13 reverse primers for TCR Jbeta segments. The table was pulled from immuneACCESS by TCRdb, which kept in-frame rearrangements only. Such tables lose some clones; where checked, under half of the loss comes from unresolved V genes, and the rest has no known cause. The table kept for this sample lists 150,000 to 200,000 clones. The ten biggest clones cover about 0.79% of the sample. The sample taken for sequencing was PBMCs. These TCRs come from a woman between 18 and 30 years old in good health and CMV-seropositive.

This rearrangement joins TRBV2 to TRBJ2-5; 7 bases are a match to TRBD2. CDR3 length: 14 amino acids. The V and J ends lost 3 bases and 6 bases, in that order; junction bases with no gene match: 7. CDR1 is SNHLY and CDR2 is FYNNEI in the germline V gene. This chain's CDR3 is CASSDRGGGQTQYF. Written as DNA, the CDR3 is TGTGCCAGCAGTGATCGGGGCGGGGGACAGACCCAGTACTTC.

V gene TRBV30 combines with J gene TRBJ2-1; 9 bases are a match to TRBD2. CDR3 size: 18 residues. J was trimmed by 2 bases and V by 4 bases; bases with no gene match: 15. The V gene's germline CDR1 is GTSNPN and CDR2 SVGIG (reference sequence). The CDR3, as DNA: TGTGCCTGGACCCCGGAGGCGGGAGGGATTAAGCCCTACAATGAGCAGTTCTTC. Its protein product is CAWTPEAGGIKPYNEQFF. Full variable domain (remainder filled in from reference TRBV30 and TRBJ2-1): SQTIHQWPATLVQPVGSPLSLECTVEGTSNPNLYWYRQAAGRGLQLLFYSVGIGQISSEVPQNLSASRPQDRQFILSSKKLLLSDSGFYLCAWTPEAGGIKPYNEQFFGPGTRLTVL.

The chain couples TRBV15 to TRBJ1-5; no clear D. Trimming left V 3 bases short and J 4 bases short, with 13 bases between. This CDR3 is built from 15 residues. Germline CDR1 and CDR2: LNHNV and YYDKDF (reference sequence). The CDR3 here is CATSSRRLQNQPQHF. Written as DNA, the CDR3 is TGTGCCACCAGCAGCCGACGGTTACAGAATCAGCCCCAGCATTTT.

The V gene is TRBV4-3, the J gene TRBJ1-3, with 9 bases matching TRBD1. The germline CDR1 and CDR2 sequences are LGHNA and YSLEER. The CDR3 runs to 16 residues. Trimming took 3 bases from V and 3 from J; bases not matched to a gene: 6. The DNA for the CDR3 is TGCGCCAGCAGCCAGGGGGACAGGGCCTTTGGAAACACCATATATTTT. Translated, it gives CASSQGDRAFGNTIYF.

V usage is TRBV5-1 and J usage is TRBJ2-7; D is possibly TRBD2 (6 bases). Germline CDR1 reads SGHRS; CDR2 reads YFSETQ. V gave up 2 bases and J gave up 8 bases, with 8 bases separating them. The CDR3 consists of 11 residues. The CDR3 spells CASSFAGKQYF. CDR3 nucleotide sequence: TGCGCCAGCAGCTTTGCGGGGAAGCAGTACTTC.

The V and J genes are TRBV30 and TRBJ2-5; D might be TRBD2 (6 bases). The CDR3 has 16 residues. Germline CDR1 and CDR2: GTSNPN and SVGIG (reference sequence). V was cut by 3 bases and J by 0 bases, with 17 bases left in between. CDR3 in amino acids: CAWRARVGGNQETQYF. The CDR3, as DNA: TGTGCCTGGAGGGCCCGGGTGGGGGGTAACCAAGAGACCCAGTACTTC. Full variable domain (missing parts from reference TRBV30 and TRBJ2-5): SQTIHQWPATLVQPVGSPLSLECTVEGTSNPNLYWYRQAAGRGLQLLFYSVGIGQISSEVPQNLSASRPQDRQFILSSKKLLLSDSGFYLCAWRARVGGNQETQYFGPGTRLLVL.

This chain links TRBV10-1 with TRBJ2-7; 7 bases are shared with TRBD2. The J segment lost 2 bases and the V segment lost 0 bases, leaving 10 bases of the junction unmatched. The CDR3 has 17 amino acids. Germline V CDR1 and CDR2: WNHNN, SYGVQD (reference sequence). CDR3 DNA: TGCGCCAGCAGTGAGTCGATTTATGGTCGGGGGGCCTACGAGCAGTACTTC. The encoded protein is CASSESIYGRGAYEQYF.

This sequence joins TRBV5-1 and TRBJ2-3, with a weak D call TRBD1 (6 bases). Trimming removed 4 bases from V and 0 bases from J, with 12 bases in between. Germline CDR1 SGHRS, CDR2 YFSETQ. The CDR3 has 15 amino acids. This chain's CDR3 is CASSPSGTSTDTQYF. CDR3 nucleotide sequence: TGCGCCAGCAGCCCCTCCGGGACAAGCACAGATACGCAGTATTTT. Full variable domain (rest looked up from reference TRBV5-1 and TRBJ2-3): KAGVTQTPRYLIKTRGQQVTLSCSPISGHRSVSWYQQTPGQGLQFLFEYFSETQRNKGNFPGRFSGRQFSNSRSEMNVSTLELGDSALYLCASSPSGTSTDTQYFGPGTRLTVL.

The rearrangement uses TRBV29-1 and TRBJ2-7; D is possibly TRBD1 (6 bases). Germline assignment: CDR1 SQVTM and CDR2 ANQGSEA. With 1 base removed from V and 2 bases from J, the gap between germline ends came to 9 bases. The length of the CDR3 is 13 residues. DNA of the CDR3: TGCAGCGTTGAAGTGCCAGGGGCCTACGAGCAGTACTTC. Its protein is CSVEVPGAYEQYF.

V and J are TRBV5-1 and TRBJ2-3, with 9 bases identical to TRBD1. The trim removed 2 bases at V and 4 bases at J, leaving 5 bases unmatched. The CDR3 contains 15 residues. The germline gives CDR1 SGHRS, CDR2 YFSETQ. The CDR3 nucleotides read TGCGCCAGCAGCTTACAGGGGGCGCAGGCAGATACGCAGTATTTT. Residues: CASSLQGAQADTQYF. Supplemented by reference TRBV5-1 and TRBJ2-3, the full variable domain reads KAGVTQTPRYLIKTRGQQVTLSCSPISGHRSVSWYQQTPGQGLQFLFEYFSETQRNKGNFPGRFSGRQFSNSRSEMNVSTLELGDSALYLCASSLQGAQADTQYFGPGTRLTVL.

The chain joins TRBV11-3 to TRBJ1-1; perhaps TRBD1 as D (5 bases). This CDR3 spans 16 amino acids. V lost 0 bases, J lost 4 bases, and 15 bases lay in between. Per germline, CDR1 SGHNT and CDR2 YENEEA. The CDR3 region is CASSLDWSQGFTEAFF. The CDR3 region has the DNA TGTGCCAGCAGCTTAGATTGGAGTCAGGGCTTCACTGAAGCTTTCTTT.

The J gene is TRBJ1-5, the V gene TRBV6-5; 8 bases are a match to TRBD1. Germline values: CDR1 MNHEY, CDR2 SVGAGI. The V segment lost 6 bases and the J segment 3 bases; nucleotides outside the gene matches: 7. The CDR3 sequence is 15 residues long. CDR3 amino acids: CASRPGQGTNQPQHF. CDR3 sequence (DNA): TGTGCCAGCAGGCCCGGACAGGGCACCAATCAGCCCCAGCATTTT.

With regard to this clone: The junction and the germline gene differ at one end; a read error may be behind it. The V call is TRBV4-1, the J call TRBJ1-2, with 8 bases identical to TRBD1. The CDR3 loop spans 12 amino acids. Germline-derived CDR1 and CDR2 are MGHRA and YSYEKL. CDR3 DNA: TGCGCCAGCAGCCAGGCAGGGGGCGCGGAGTCCTTC. Translating it yields CASSQAGGAESF.

The chain has TRBV4-1 and TRBJ2-1, with TRBD2 matching 7 bases. V shed 2 bases, J shed 8 bases, and the junction held 6 bases outside the gene matches. Germline V gene sequence: CDR1 MGHRA, CDR2 YSYEKL. CDR3 length: 14 amino acids. CDR3 protein: CASSQPTSTDEQFF. Here the CDR3 DNA reads TGCGCCAGCAGCCAACCGACTAGCACGGATGAGCAGTTCTTC.

The chain has TRBV7-8 and TRBJ2-1, with TRBD2 as a possible D gene (6 bases). This CDR3 comprises 15 residues. Between the trimmed V and J ends, which lost 6 bases and 1 base, there was a span of 13 bases. The germline CDR1 and CDR2 sequences are SGHVS and FQNEAQ. This CDR3 reads CASSSRRESYNEQFF. CDR3 DNA sequence: TGTGCCAGCAGTTCGCGGAGGGAATCCTACAATGAGCAGTTCTTC. The full variable domain, rest sourced from reference TRBV7-8 and TRBJ2-1, is GAGVSQSPRYKVAKRGQDVALRCDPISGHVSLFWYQQALGQGPEFLTYFQNEAQLDKSGLPSDRFFAERPEGSVSTLKIQRTQQEDSAVYLCASSSRRESYNEQFFGPGTRLTVL.

The genes are TRBV7-9 and TRBJ1-1; no clear D gene. V dropped 2 bases and J dropped 0 bases, with 7 bases sitting between them. This CDR3 region has 14 residues. CDR1 SEHNR and CDR2 FQNEAQ come from the germline V gene (reference sequence). The CDR3 is CASSLSGLNTEAFF. The DNA for the CDR3 is TGTGCCAGCAGCTTAAGTGGGCTGAACACTGAAGCTTTCTTT.

The chain has TRBV21-1 and TRBJ1-5; the D call of TRBD1 is as the table states it, not checked on the DNA. TRBV21-1 is a known pseudogene. CDR3 length equals 17 residues. This CDR3 is CASSKDPGTGGNQPQHF. As DNA, the CDR3 is TGTGCCAGCAGCAAAGATCCCGGGACAGGGGGCAATCAGCCCCAGCATTTT.

The CDR3 nucleotides are TGCGCCAGCAGCCAAGATTTTGAGACTTACCGCGCGCAGTATTTT. Protein sequence: CASSQDFETYRAQYF. This chain connects TRBV4-3 to TRBJ2-3, with D hard to call. The CDR3 length is 15 residues. Trimming removed 0 bases from V and 10 bases from J, with 17 bases in between. The germline gives CDR1 LGHNA, CDR2 YSLEER.

The chain uses TRBV4-1 and TRBJ1-1; D call uncertain. Germline V gene sequence: CDR1 MGHRA, CDR2 YSYEKL. The CDR3 is 15 residues long. V gave up 0 bases and J gave up 6 bases, with 14 bases separating them. The CDR3: CASSQEGSGVSEAFF. Here the CDR3 DNA reads TGCGCCAGCAGCCAAGAAGGGAGTGGGGTTTCTGAAGCTTTCTTT.

The rearrangement joins TRBV2 to TRBJ2-3, with D unresolved. Germline lookup yields CDR1 SNHLY and CDR2 FYNNEI. Trimming removed 4 bases at V and 5 bases at J, with 4 bases between. The length of the CDR3 is 11 residues. This CDR3 is CASSAGDTQYF. CDR3 nucleotide sequence: TGTGCCAGCAGTGCCGGAGATACGCAGTATTTT.

The chain recombines TRBV6-5 with TRBJ1-1; no definite D call. Germline assignment: CDR1 MNHEY and CDR2 SVGAGI. The ends were cut back, 3 bases at V and 8 bases at J, with 10 bases in the middle. This CDR3 contains 12 residues. The CDR3 region is CASSYVGGEAFF. CDR3 bases: TGTGCCAGCAGTTATGTGGGAGGGGAAGCTTTCTTT.

The rearrangement uses TRBV7-2 and TRBJ2-2; D call uncertain. CDR3 length equals 15 residues. The germline V gene has CDR1 SGHTA and CDR2 FQGNSA. The ends were cut back, 8 bases at V and 0 bases at J, with 13 bases in the middle. Here the CDR3 DNA reads TGTGCCAGCTCCTTGAGACTTTCGAACACCGGGGAGCTGTTTTTT. Encoded protein: CASSLRLSNTGELFF. Looking up the rest from reference TRBV7-2 and TRBJ2-2 gives the full variable domain: GAGVSQSPSNKVTEKGKDVELRCDPISGHTALYWYRQSLGQGLEFLIYFQGNSAPDKSGLPSDRFSAERTGGSVSTLTIQRTQQEDSAVYLCASSLRLSNTGELFFGEGSRLTVL.

The CDR3 spells CSVTLFGRAQETQYF. The CDR3 region has the DNA TGCAGCGTTACTCTCTTTGGGAGGGCCCAAGAGACCCAGTACTTC. This chain links TRBV29-1 with TRBJ2-5; TRBD2 aligns across 7 bases. The CDR3 covers 15 residues. The junction had 10 bases not matched to a gene; V was cut back by 5 bases and J by 1 base. The germline CDR1 and CDR2 sequences are SQVTM and ANQGSEA.

The chain is built from TRBV7-9 and TRBJ2-2, with D hard to call. The CDR3 consists of 15 residues. The V end lost 0 bases, the J end lost 1 base, and 6 bases lay between the germline ends. Germline CDR1 is SEHNR and CDR2 is FQNEAQ (reference sequence). The CDR3 DNA follows: TGTGCCAGCAGCTTAGCTAGACAGAACACCGGGGAGCTGTTTTTT. As protein: CASSLARQNTGELFF.

This chain connects TRBV2 to TRBJ1-2; tentatively, D is TRBD1 (6 bases). Germline loops: CDR1 SNHLY, CDR2 FYNNEI. The CDR3 covers 13 residues. With 5 bases removed from V and 7 bases from J, the gap between germline ends came to 14 bases. The CDR3 is CASSSSGAGGYTF. The DNA of the CDR3 is TGTGCCAGCAGTAGTTCAGGGGCAGGTGGCTACACCTTC.

The V gene is TRBV5-6, the J gene TRBJ2-1; TRBD2 matches 8 bases. There are 13 residues in the CDR3. CDR1 and CDR2 (germline): SGHDT, YYEEEE. Losses at the gene ends were 5 bases for V and 10 bases for J; bases not matched to a gene: 8. In DNA form, the CDR3 reads TGTGCCAGCAGACTGGGACTAGTGGGCGAGCAGTTCTTC. The encoded protein is CASRLGLVGEQFF.

The rearrangement links TRBV6-6 to TRBJ2-7; 8 bases match TRBD2. CDR3 length: 16 residues. J lost 0 bases, V lost 5 bases, and 9 bases had no gene match. Germline CDR1 reads MNHNY; CDR2 reads SVGAGI (reference sequence). The CDR3 coding sequence is TGTGCCAGCAGTCTAACGGGCGGGGGGTCCTCCTACGAGCAGTACTTC. The encoded protein is CASSLTGGGSSYEQYF.

The genes are TRBV5-1 and TRBJ2-5; 12 bases agree with TRBD2. Per the germline V gene, CDR1 is SGHRS and CDR2 is YFSETQ. There are 16 residues in the CDR3. J lost 3 bases, V lost 4 bases, and 7 bases had no gene match. CDR3 region: CASSILAGGHEETQYF. The CDR3 DNA reads as TGCGCCAGCAGCATACTAGCGGGGGGTCACGAAGAGACCCAGTACTTC.

This chain joins TRBV10-3 and TRBJ2-1; 9 bases are shared with TRBD2. Germline V gene sequence: CDR1 ENHRY, CDR2 SYGVKD. The CDR3 is 15 amino acids. The trim removed 4 bases at V and 4 bases at J, leaving 5 bases unmatched. The CDR3 spells CAISVLAGSYNEQFF. Written as DNA, the CDR3 is TGTGCCATCAGTGTTCTAGCGGGATCTTACAATGAGCAGTTCTTC.

The chain couples TRBV4-3 to TRBJ2-7; TRBD2 might be the D (5 bases). V lost 0 bases, J lost 6 bases, and 9 bases lay in between. CDR1 is LGHNA, CDR2 YSLEER, per germline. CDR3 size: 13 residues. The CDR3 bases are TGCGCCAGCAGCCAAGATGAGCGGCGCGAGCAGTACTTC. Translating it yields CASSQDERREQYF.